Detailed here is one TCR beta chain. The antigen is not known. At one end, the junction sequence differs from germline, possibly due to a read error. These data are taken from a study of post-analysis software for immune sequencing data. Background on the study: The courses of disease that were included comprised relapsing-remitting, secondary progressive and progressive-relapsing multiple sclerosis.

Study observations and caveats: Included in a set of a few TRBV segments more frequent in patients than controls were TRBV5-6, TRBV5-1 and TRBV20-1.

Prepared TCR beta cDNA libraries contained unique molecular identifiers. Each CDR3 protein is one row after TCRdb ran MiXCR on the PCR reads. The sample yields roughly 540,000 distinct CDR3 sequences, approximately 34% seen once. This CDR3 region has 15 residues. The V gene's germline CDR1 is MDHEN and CDR2 SYDVKM. This TCR came from a girl aged 2-17 years with multiple sclerosis. Input material: blood. The genes are TRBV28 and TRBJ1-4; D might be TRBD1 (5 bases). CDR3 nucleotides: TGTGCCAGCAGTTTATTTCGGGGGTTTGGAGAAAAGCTGTTTTTT. This gives the protein CASSLFRGFGEKLFF.